Sequencing of this TCR beta chain was carried out in a study of cytomegalovirus exposure and HLA in healthy donors. Researchers ran the PCR with 60 Vbeta and 13 Jbeta primers. TCRdb's table, derived via immunoSEQ multiplex PCR, lists solely in-frame clones and lacks some. This table has approximately 250,000 clones, around 80% appearing once. Germline V gives CDR1 SNHLY, CDR2 FYNNEI. The trim removed 6 bases at V and 7 bases at J, leaving 8 bases unmatched. CDR3 length equals 14 residues. The TCR comes from a boy between 10 and 17 years old in good health and CMV-seronegative. The V and J genes are TRBV2 and TRBJ1-2; 10 nucleotides match TRBD1. Specimen: PBMCs. The CDR3 DNA follows: TGTGCCAGCAGGGGTGACAGGGGGCAACGTGGCTACACCTTC. Amino acid sequence: CASRGDRGQRGYTF.